Listed here is a single T cell receptor beta chain. Its antigen remains unidentified. V lost 5 bases to trimming and J lost 0 bases, with 8 bases between them. Looked up from germline, CDR1 is LNHDA and CDR2 is SQIVND (reference sequence). CDR3 length: 13 amino acids. TCRdb's copy holds only in-frame clones and misses some; the assay was immunoSEQ multiplex PCR. The sample records some 170,000 clones, around 90% being singletons. These data are taken from a study of T cell responses to AZD1222 COVID-19 vaccine. Study in general: Recipients boosted at about 4 weeks or about 12 weeks are pooled. Study-wide points: Seropositive AZD1222 recipients at baseline numbered only 6 or 7. Spike-specific TCR breadth and depth went up after people got two AZD1222 doses. There were mostly white British donors and more females than males, and clonal diversity was possibly underestimated.

The specimen comprised peripheral blood, sampled on day 0 of AZD1222 vaccination. The rearrangement uses TRBV19 and TRBJ2-7; D ambiguous. The clonotype was recovered from an adult in good health. For the CDR3, the DNA is TGTGCCAGTAGTGTGTCAAGCTCCTACGAGCAGTACTTC. Amino acid sequence: CASSVSSSYEQYF.